Given below is one T cell receptor (beta chain) in context. Extraction of genomic DNA in unsorted samples used 100 million or so PBMCs. What was sequenced on ten immunoSEQ deep assay plates was unsorted PBMC DNA. Data came from immunoSEQ multiplex PCR; TCRdb stores just in-frame clones and leaves some out. Of approximately 480,000 clones listed, roughly 79% are singletons. The source of the sample is a study of shared clonotypes between healthy human individuals. Study-level background: The people who gave samples were two women and a few men aged 18 to 49.

Germline V gene sequence: CDR1 LNHDA, CDR2 SQIVND (reference sequence). This CDR3 has 16 amino acids. With 3 bases removed from V and 2 bases from J, the gap between germline ends came to 15 bases. The chain uses TRBV19 and TRBJ2-3; tentatively, D is TRBD1 or TRBD2 (5 bases each). The TCR was taken from a woman aged 40 to 50 in good health. Some clones in this sample may be carry-over from other donors' samples. The sequenced sample was PBMCs. The CDR3 loop is CASSIEGRATTDTQYF. For the CDR3, the DNA is TGTGCCAGTAGTATTGAGGGCAGGGCCACCACAGATACGCAGTATTTT.